Described below is a single T cell receptor beta chain sequence and its context. This record belongs to a study of blood T cells in healthy people across ages. Study overall: About one barcoded beta molecule was captured per two T cells (by template switching).

The germline V gene encodes CDR1 MDHEN and CDR2 SYDVKM. V lost 5 bases, J lost 0 bases, and 10 bases lay in between. The CDR3 loop spans 15 amino acids. A second PCR of 7 to 11 cycles used a sample-barcoded 5' primer and a J-beta primer mix. Via MiXCR, TCRdb re-called the 5' RACE reads, giving one row per CDR3 protein. In the table there are approximately 2,000,000 distinct CDR3 sequences, about 39% of which are singletons. J is TRBJ1-4 and V is TRBV28; D is possibly TRBD1 (5 bases). This clonotype was obtained from a human donor in good health. Input material: blood. This chain's CDR3 is CASSTTGPTNEKLFF. The CDR3 bases are TGTGCCAGCAGTACCACAGGCCCAACTAATGAAAAACTGTTTTTT.